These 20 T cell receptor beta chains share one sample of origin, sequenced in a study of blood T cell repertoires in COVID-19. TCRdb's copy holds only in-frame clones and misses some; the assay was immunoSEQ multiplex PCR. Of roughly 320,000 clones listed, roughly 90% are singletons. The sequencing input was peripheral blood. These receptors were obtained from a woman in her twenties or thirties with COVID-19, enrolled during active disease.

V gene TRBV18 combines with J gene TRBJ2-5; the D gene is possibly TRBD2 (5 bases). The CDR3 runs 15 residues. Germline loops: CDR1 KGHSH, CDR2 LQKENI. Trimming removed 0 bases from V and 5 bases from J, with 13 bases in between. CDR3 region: CASSPPADREETQYF. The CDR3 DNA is TGTGCCAGCTCACCACCGGCAGATAGGGAGGAGACCCAGTACTTC.

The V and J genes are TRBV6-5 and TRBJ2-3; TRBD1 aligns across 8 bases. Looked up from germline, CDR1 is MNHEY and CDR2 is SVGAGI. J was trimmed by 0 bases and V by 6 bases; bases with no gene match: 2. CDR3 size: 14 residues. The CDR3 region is CASRRDRSTDTQYF. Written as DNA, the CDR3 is TGTGCCAGCAGAAGGGACAGGAGCACAGATACGCAGTATTTT.

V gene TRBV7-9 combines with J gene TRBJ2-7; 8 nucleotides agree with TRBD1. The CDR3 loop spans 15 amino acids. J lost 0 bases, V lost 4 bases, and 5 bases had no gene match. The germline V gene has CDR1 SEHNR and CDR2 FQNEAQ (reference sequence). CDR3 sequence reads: CASSSGGGASYEQYF. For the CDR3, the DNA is TGTGCCAGCAGCTCAGGGGGCGGAGCCTCCTACGAGCAGTACTTC.

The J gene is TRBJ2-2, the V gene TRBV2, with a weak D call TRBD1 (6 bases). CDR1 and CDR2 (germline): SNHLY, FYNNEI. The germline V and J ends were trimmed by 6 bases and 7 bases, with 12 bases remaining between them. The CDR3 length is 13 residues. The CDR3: CASRRTDYGELFF. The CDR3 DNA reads TGTGCCAGCAGAAGGACAGACTACGGGGAGCTGTTTTTT.

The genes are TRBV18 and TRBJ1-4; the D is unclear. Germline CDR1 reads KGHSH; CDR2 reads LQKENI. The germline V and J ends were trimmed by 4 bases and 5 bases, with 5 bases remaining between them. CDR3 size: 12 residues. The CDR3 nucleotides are TGTGCCAGCTCACTGGAGAATGAAAAACTGTTTTTT. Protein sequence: CASSLENEKLFF.

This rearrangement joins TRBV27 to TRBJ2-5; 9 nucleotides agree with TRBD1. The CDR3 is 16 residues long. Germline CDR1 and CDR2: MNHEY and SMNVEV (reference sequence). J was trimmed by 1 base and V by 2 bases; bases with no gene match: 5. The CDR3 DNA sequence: TGTGCCAGCAGTTTAGGAGGACAGGGGTCCCAAGAGACCCAGTACTTC. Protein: CASSLGGQGSQETQYF.

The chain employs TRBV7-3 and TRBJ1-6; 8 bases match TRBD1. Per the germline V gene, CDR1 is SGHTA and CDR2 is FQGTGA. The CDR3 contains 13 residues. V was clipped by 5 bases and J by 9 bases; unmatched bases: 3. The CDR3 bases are TGTGCCAGCAGCCCTGACAGGGGTTCACCCCTCCACTTT. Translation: CASSPDRGSPLHF.

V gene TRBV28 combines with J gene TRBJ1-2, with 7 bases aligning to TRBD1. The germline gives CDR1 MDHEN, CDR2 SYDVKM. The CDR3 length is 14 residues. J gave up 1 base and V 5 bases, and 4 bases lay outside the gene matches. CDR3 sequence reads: CASSRNRGNYGYTF. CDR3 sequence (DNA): TGTGCCAGCAGTCGTAACAGGGGTAACTATGGCTACACCTTC.

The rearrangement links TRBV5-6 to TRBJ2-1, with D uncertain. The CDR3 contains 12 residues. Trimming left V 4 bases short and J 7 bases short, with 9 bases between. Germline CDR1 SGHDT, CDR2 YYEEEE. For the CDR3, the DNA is TGTGCCAGCAGCGTAACATGGAATGAGCAGTTCTTC. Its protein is CASSVTWNEQFF.

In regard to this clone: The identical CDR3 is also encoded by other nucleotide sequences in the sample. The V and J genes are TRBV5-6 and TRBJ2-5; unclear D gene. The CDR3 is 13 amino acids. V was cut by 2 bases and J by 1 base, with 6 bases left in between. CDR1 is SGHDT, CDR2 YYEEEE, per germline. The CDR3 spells CASSFFSQETQYF. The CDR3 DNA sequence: TGTGCCAGCAGCTTTTTCAGCCAAGAGACCCAGTACTTC. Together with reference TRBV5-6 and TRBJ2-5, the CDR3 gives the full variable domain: DAGVTQSPTHLIKTRGQQVTLRCSPKSGHDTVSWYQQALGQGPQFIFQYYEEEERQRGNFPDRFSGHQFPNYSSELNVNALLLGDSALYLCASSFFSQETQYFGPGTRLLVL.

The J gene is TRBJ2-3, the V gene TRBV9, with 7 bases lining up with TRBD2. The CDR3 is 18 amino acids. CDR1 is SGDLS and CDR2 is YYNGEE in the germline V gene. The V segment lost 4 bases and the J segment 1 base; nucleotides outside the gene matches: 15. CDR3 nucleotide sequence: TGTGCCAGCAGCTCGGGGGGAATGGTTTCCGGCGGCACAGATACGCAGTATTTT. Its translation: CASSSGGMVSGGTDTQYF.

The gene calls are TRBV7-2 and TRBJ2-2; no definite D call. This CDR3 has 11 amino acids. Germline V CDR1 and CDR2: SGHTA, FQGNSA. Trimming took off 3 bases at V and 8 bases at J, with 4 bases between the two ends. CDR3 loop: CASSLRGELFF. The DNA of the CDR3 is TGTGCCAGCAGCTTGCGGGGGGAGCTGTTTTTT. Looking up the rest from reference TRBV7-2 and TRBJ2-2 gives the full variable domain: GAGVSQSPSNKVTEKGKDVELRCDPISGHTALYWYRQSLGQGLEFLIYFQGNSAPDKSGLPSDRFSAERTGGSVSTLTIQRTQQEDSAVYLCASSLRGELFFGEGSRLTVL.

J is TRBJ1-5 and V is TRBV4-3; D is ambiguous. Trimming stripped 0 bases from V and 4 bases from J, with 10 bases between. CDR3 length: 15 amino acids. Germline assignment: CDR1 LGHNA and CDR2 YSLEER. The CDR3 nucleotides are TGCGCCAGCAGCCAAGATACGGGCGGGAATCAGCCCCAGCATTTT. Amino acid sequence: CASSQDTGGNQPQHF.

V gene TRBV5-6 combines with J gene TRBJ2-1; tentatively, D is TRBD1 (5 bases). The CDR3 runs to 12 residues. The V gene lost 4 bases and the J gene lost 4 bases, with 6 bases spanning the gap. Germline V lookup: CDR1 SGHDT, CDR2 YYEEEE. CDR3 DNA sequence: TGTGCCAGCAGCCAGGGTTACAATGAGCAGTTCTTC. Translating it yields CASSQGYNEQFF.

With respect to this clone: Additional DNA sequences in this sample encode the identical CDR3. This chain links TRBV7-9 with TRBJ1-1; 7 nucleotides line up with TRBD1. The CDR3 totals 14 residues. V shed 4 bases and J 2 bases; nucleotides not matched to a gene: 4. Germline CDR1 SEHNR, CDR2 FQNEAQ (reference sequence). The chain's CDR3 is CASSSGTANTEAFF. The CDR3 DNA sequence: TGTGCCAGCAGCTCCGGGACAGCCAACACTGAAGCTTTCTTT.

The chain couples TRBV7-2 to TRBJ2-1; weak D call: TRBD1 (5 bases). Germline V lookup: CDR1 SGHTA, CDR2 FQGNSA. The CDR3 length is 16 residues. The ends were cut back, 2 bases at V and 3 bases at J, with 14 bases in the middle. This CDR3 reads CASSLSGSGFYNEQFF. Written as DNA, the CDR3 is TGTGCCAGCAGCTTATCCGGTTCAGGGTTCTACAATGAGCAGTTCTTC. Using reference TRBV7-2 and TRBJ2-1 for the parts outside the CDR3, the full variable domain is GAGVSQSPSNKVTEKGKDVELRCDPISGHTALYWYRQSLGQGLEFLIYFQGNSAPDKSGLPSDRFSAERTGGSVSTLTIQRTQQEDSAVYLCASSLSGSGFYNEQFFGPGTRLTVL.

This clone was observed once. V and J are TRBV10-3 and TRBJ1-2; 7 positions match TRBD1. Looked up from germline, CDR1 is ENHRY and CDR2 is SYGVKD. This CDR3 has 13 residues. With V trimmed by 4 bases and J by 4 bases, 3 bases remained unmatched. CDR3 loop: CAISAGTVYGYTF. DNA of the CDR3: TGTGCCATCAGTGCCGGGACAGTCTATGGCTACACCTTC.

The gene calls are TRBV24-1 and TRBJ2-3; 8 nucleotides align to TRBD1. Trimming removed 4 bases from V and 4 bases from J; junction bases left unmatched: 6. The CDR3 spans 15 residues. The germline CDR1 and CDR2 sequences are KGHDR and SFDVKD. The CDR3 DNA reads TGTGCCACCAGTGACCCCGGACAGGGCCCAGATACGCAGTATTTT. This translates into CATSDPGQGPDTQYF.

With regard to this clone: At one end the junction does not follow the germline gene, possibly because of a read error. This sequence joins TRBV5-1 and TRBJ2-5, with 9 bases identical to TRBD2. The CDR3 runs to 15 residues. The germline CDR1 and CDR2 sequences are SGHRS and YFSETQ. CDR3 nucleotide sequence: TGCGCCAGCAGCTTGTCGGTTGTAGCGGGGGAAGCCCGGAACTTC. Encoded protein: CASSLSVVAGEARNF.

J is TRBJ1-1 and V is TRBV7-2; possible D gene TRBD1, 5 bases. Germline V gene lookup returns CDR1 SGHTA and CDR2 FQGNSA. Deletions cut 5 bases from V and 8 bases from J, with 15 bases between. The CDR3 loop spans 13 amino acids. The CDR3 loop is CASSPLPGWEAFF. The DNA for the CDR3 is TGTGCCAGCAGCCCTCTACCAGGGTGGGAAGCTTTCTTT.